A single sample gave rise to the 2 T cell receptor beta chains below, sequenced in a study of blood T cell repertoires in COVID-19. Method: immunoSEQ multiplex PCR; TCRdb's copy keeps in-frame clones and lacks some. Counted here are about 49,000 clones, more than 85% occurring once; the ten biggest clones make up 5%. The sample taken for sequencing was peripheral blood. The receptors stem from a middle-aged man with active COVID-19.

This clone was recorded only once. The CDR3 sequence: CASSARQGLSTDTQYF. CDR3 sequence (DNA): TGTGCCAGCAGCGCCAGACAGGGCCTGAGCACAGATACGCAGTATTTT. The chain carries TRBV7-3 and TRBJ2-3; TRBD1 matches at 7 bases. The ends lost 5 bases at V and 0 bases at J; junction bases unmatched: 8. From germline, CDR1 is SGHTA and CDR2 FQGTGA. This CDR3 is built from 16 residues.

The gene calls are TRBV28 and TRBJ2-7; D might be TRBD1 (5 bases). Trimming cost V 6 bases and J 3 bases, with 21 bases left between them. Germline CDR1 reads MDHEN; CDR2 reads SYDVKM. This CDR3 comprises 16 residues. CDR3 nucleotides: TGTGCCAGCAGCAGTGAGACAGTAAACCGTTTCTACGAGCAGTACTTC. The encoded protein is CASSSETVNRFYEQYF.